This T cell receptor beta chain was captured by sequencing in a study of blood T cells in healthy people across ages (dated by TCRdb to about 2015). Notes on the research overall: In model experiments, template switching captured about one uniquely barcoded TCR beta cDNA molecule for every two T cells. The study measured age-related changes in TCR beta repertoire diversity using deep sequencing normalized with unique cDNA molecular identifiers. The donors were divided into four age groups: young (average approximately 17 years), middle-aged (roughly 40), aged (about 60) and long-lived (around 87). Using the same blood draw, the study looked at two additional independent replicas of 1 million unique cDNA reads for two donors, one aged 18 to 30 and the other aged 80 or older.

The donors were some 36 Caucasian individuals from Russia, aged roughly 6 to 90 years, who were systemically healthy. Ten milliliters of peripheral blood were drawn from each donor into EDTA-treated Vacutainer tubes. Ficoll-Paque density-gradient centrifugation was used to isolate PBMCs, with at least 6 million per sample. Total RNA, at least 5 micrograms per sample, was extracted from PBMCs with Trizol reagent. Naive CD45RAhigh/CD27high T cell percentages were measured by flow cytometry on a PBMC aliquot from every donor. Results and caveats for the whole study, not just this receptor: Because profiling used bulk unsorted PBMCs, naive and antigen-experienced compartments could not be compared conclusively. A strong correlation was found between observed TCR beta diversity and the percentage of naive T cells measured by flow cytometry. The CMV infection status of donors was not known, potentially confounding age-related changes in expanded clonotypes. As age increased, observed TCR beta diversity per million T cells dropped in a roughly linear way, and a significant reduction was already evident by age 40. Total diversity estimates from one million sequenced T cells were considered lower bounds and underestimates. Compared with the aged group, the long-lived group had more naive CD4+ T cells, fewer expanded clones and increased TCR diversity, a pattern suggesting age selection.

Library construction relied on 5' RACE. The sequencing machine was an Illumina HiSeq 2500. A second PCR of roughly 7 to 12 cycles was performed with a sample-barcoded 5' primer and a J-beta primer mix. Each TCR beta cDNA molecule received a unique molecular identifier from a template-switch 5' adaptor carrying 12 random nucleotides. Each sample yielded at least 3 million CDR3-containing paired-end reads. All of the RNA was converted into first-strand cDNA using the Mint cDNA synthesis kit, with a TRBC-specific oligonucleotide serving as the primer. After uracil-DNA glycosylase treatment, a first 18-cycle PCR used universal primers M1SS and BC2_uni_R on all cDNA. Concerning the study's data processing: Normalization of each sample was performed by random selection of 1 million high-quality reads, each carrying a distinct molecular identifier. Instead of being binned into consensus sequences, reads with shared molecular identifiers were discarded. MiTCR, run with a Q25 quality threshold and the strictest error-elimination algorithm, handled CDR3 identification, clonotype clustering and error correction. A nonparametric unseen species model using Euler transformation provided a lower-bound estimate of total TCR beta diversity. Using fastp trimming at Q25 and MiXCR clonotype assembly, TCRdb reanalyzed the public sequencing data and kept in-frame beta chains. When rows share a CDR3 protein, they turn into one entry using the most common DNA and genes. The V and J calls reflect TCRdb's pipeline rather than the authors' work. For this sample the table gives hundreds of thousands of distinct CDR3 sequences, of which approximately 25% were detected only once. The leading ten clones occupy around 9.2% of the sample.

This clonotype has more than one count but fewer than ten. This receptor's antigen is unknown. No qualities accompany the bases; no much larger clone lies one base away. Taken from the germline V gene (reference sequence), the CDR1 and CDR2 loops are LNHNV and YYDKDF. V is cut by 1 base and J by 1 base, and the space between the germline ends is 4 bases. From the cysteine up to the phenylalanine, the CDR3 has a length of 14 residues. Of the read, only the CDR3 DNA is kept; its 42 bases are in frame from base 1. The same sample was also used in a study of T cells of mothers and their children. The second paper further reports: Nine systemically healthy Caucasian individuals served as donors, namely three mothers together with their six children. cDNA synthesis used all of the extracted RNA, with 1.5 ug of RNA in each 15 ul reaction. In the second PCR, the M1S primer introduced both the sample barcodes and 2-4 random nucleotides. Over 8 million TCR beta CDR3 reads were obtained for each mother, and about 3 million reads were obtained for each child. TCR recombination output is similarly shaped by thymic selection in related and unrelated pairs, with a minor effect exerted by inherited differences. Normalized repertoire overlap was always found to be slightly, but never significantly, higher in related mother-child pairs than in unrelated mother-child pairs. Persistent microchimeric T cell clones were not detected, at a sensitivity of 85 to 100 clones per million clonotypes. To look for features that set related mother-child pairs apart from unrelated individuals, the researchers ran deep NGS to compare the TCR beta repertoires of mothers and children. Mothers averaged approximately 40 +/- 4 years of age and children averaged roughly 10 +/- 4 years. After adapters were ligated using NEBNext reagents, the libraries underwent 100+100 nt paired-end sequencing on an Illumina HiSeq 2000. To prevent cross-contamination, the mother and child libraries were prepared one month apart and sequenced in separate runs. Each donor had between roughly 450,000 and 2,100,000 distinct TCR beta clonotypes identified. Naive TCR beta clonotypes were estimated from low-frequency clonotypes matched to each donor's FACS-determined naive share, without sorting.

The receptor chain draws on TRBV15 and TRBJ1-4; the D gene is not confidently resolved. The clonotype originates from a boy aged 5-17 years in good health. Specimen: blood. In nucleotides, the sequence is TGTGCCACCAGCAGAGGTATAACTAATGAAAAACTGTTTTTT. Its protein is CATSRGITNEKLFF. The CDR3 plus the reference TRBV15 and TRBJ1-4 genes for the other parts give the full variable domain: DAMVIQNPRYQVTQFGKPVTLSCSQTLNHNVMYWYQQKSSQAPKLLFHYYDKDFNNEADTPDNFQSRRPNTSFCFLDIRSPGLGDTAMYLCATSRGITNEKLFFGSGTQLSVL.